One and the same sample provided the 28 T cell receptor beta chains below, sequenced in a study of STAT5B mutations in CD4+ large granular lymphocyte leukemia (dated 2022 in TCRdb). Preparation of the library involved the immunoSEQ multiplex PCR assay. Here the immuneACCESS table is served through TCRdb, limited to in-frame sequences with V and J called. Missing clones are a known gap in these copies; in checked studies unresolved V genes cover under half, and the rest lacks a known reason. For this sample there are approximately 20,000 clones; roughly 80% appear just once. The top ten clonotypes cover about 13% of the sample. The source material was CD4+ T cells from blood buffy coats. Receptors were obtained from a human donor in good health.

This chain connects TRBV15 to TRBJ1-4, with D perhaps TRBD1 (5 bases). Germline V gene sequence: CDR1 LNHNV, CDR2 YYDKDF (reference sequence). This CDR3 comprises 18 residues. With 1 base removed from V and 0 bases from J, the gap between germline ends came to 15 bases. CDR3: CATSRVGQIYSTNEKLFF. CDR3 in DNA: TGTGCCACCAGCAGAGTGGGGCAGATCTATTCAACTAATGAAAAACTGTTTTTT. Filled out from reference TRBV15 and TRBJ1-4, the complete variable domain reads DAMVIQNPRYQVTQFGKPVTLSCSQTLNHNVMYWYQQKSSQAPKLLFHYYDKDFNNEADTPDNFQSRRPNTSFCFLDIRSPGLGDTAMYLCATSRVGQIYSTNEKLFFGSGTQLSVL.

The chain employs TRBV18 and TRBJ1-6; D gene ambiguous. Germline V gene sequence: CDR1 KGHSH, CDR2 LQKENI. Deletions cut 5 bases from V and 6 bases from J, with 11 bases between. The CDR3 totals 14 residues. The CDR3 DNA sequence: TGTGCCAGCTCATCGGCCGTCTTTAATTCACCCCTCCACTTT. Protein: CASSSAVFNSPLHF.

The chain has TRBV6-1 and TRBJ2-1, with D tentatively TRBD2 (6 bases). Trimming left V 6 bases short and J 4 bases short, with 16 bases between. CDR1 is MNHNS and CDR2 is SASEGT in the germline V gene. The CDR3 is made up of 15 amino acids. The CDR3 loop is CASRWGLQLYNEQFF. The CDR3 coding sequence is TGTGCCAGCAGATGGGGACTTCAGCTTTACAATGAGCAGTTCTTC.

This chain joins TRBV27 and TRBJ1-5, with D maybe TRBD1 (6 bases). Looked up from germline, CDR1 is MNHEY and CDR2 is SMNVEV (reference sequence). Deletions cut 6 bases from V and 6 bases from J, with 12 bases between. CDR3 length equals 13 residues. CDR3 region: CASRTTGSQPQHF. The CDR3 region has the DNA TGTGCCAGCAGGACCACAGGGAGTCAGCCCCAGCATTTT.

The CDR3 DNA reads as TGTGCCAGCAGCCCGCGGGGGGCTTCGAGCTCTGGAAACACCATATATTTT. Translating gives CASSPRGASSSGNTIYF. The rearrangement joins TRBV7-8 to TRBJ1-3, with TRBD1 as a possible D gene (6 bases). The V gene lost 5 bases and the J gene lost 0 bases, with 17 bases spanning the gap. Germline V gene lookup returns CDR1 SGHVS and CDR2 FQNEAQ. CDR3 length: 17 residues.

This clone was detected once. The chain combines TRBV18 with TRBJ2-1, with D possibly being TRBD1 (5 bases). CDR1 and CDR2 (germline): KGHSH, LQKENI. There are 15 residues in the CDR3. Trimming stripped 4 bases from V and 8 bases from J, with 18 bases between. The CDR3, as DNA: TGTGCCAGCTCACTTGCGTCGCAGGGTAGGGATGAGCAGTTCTTC. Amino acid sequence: CASSLASQGRDEQFF.

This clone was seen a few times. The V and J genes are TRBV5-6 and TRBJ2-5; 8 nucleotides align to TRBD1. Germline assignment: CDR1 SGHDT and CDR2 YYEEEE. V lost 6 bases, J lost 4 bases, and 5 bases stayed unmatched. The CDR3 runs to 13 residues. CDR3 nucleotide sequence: TGTGCCAGCAAGGGACAGGTAGGAGAGACCCAGTACTTC. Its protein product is CASKGQVGETQYF.

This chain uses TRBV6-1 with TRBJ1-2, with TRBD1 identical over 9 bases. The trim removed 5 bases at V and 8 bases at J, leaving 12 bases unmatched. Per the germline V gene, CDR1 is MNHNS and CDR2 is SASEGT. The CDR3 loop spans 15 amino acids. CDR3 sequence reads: CASSPAGQGTGGYTF. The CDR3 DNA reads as TGTGCCAGCAGTCCAGCCGGACAGGGGACGGGGGGCTACACCTTC.

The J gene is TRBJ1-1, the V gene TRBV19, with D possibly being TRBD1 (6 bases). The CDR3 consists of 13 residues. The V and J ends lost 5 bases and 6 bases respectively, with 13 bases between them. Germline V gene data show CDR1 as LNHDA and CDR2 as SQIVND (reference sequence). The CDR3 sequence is CASSYPGGSEAFF. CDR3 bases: TGTGCCAGTAGTTATCCGGGGGGCTCTGAAGCTTTCTTT.

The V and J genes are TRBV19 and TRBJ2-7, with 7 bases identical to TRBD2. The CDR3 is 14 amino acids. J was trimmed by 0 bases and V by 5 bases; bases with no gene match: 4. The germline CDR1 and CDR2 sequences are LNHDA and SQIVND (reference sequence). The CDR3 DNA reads TGTGCCAGTAGTTCACTAGCGATCTCCTACGAGCAGTACTTC. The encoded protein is CASSSLAISYEQYF.

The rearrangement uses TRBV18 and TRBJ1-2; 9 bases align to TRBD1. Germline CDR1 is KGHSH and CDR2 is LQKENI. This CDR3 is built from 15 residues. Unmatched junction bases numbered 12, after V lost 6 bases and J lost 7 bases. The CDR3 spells CASSPGQGPSLGYTF. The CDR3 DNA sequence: TGTGCCAGCTCGCCGGGACAGGGTCCGAGCCTTGGCTACACCTTC.

In DNA form, the CDR3 reads TGTGCCAGCAGCCAAGCAGGGGGCCCCTCTGGAAACACCATATATTTT. Amino acid sequence: CASSQAGGPSGNTIYF. The genes are TRBV7-2 and TRBJ1-3; 8 nucleotides match TRBD1. V trimming: 5 bases; J trimming: 0 bases; junction bases outside the gene matches: 6. CDR1 and CDR2 from the germline V gene are SGHTA and FQGNSA. The CDR3 runs to 16 residues.

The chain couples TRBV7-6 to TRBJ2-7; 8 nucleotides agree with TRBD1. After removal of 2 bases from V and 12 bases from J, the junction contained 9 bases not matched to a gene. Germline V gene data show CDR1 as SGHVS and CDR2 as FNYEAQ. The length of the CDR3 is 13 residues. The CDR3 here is CASSLSGQGPRYF. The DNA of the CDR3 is TGTGCCAGCAGCTTATCCGGACAGGGCCCGCGGTACTTC.

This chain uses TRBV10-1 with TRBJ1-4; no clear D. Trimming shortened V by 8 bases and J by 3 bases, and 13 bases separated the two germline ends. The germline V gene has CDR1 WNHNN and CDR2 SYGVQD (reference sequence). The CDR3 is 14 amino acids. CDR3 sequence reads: CASQASGPNEKLFF. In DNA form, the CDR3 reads TGCGCCAGCCAAGCCTCAGGACCTAATGAAAAACTGTTTTTT.

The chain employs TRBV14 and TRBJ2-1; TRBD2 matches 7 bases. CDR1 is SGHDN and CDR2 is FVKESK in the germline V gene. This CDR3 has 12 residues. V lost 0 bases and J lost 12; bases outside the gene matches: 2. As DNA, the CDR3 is TGTGCCAGCAGCCAAGATACGGGGGGGCAGTTCTTC. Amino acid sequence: CASSQDTGGQFF.

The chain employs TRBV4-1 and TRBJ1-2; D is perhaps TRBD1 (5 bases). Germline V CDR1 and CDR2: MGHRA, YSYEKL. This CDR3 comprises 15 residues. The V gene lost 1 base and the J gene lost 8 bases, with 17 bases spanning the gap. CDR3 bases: TGCGCCAGCAGCCAAGCCTCGCGACAGACTATGGGCTACACCTTC. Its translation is CASSQASRQTMGYTF.

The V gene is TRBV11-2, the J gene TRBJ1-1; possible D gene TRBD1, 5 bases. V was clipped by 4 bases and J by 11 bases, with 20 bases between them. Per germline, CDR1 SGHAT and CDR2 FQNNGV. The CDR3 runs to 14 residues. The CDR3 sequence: CASSSLPGRSGAFF. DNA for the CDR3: TGTGCCAGCAGCTCCCTCCCAGGGAGGTCAGGGGCTTTCTTT.

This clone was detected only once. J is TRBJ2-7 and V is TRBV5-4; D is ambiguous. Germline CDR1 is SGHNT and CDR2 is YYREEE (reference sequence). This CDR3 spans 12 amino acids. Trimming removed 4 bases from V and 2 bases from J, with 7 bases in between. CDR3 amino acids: CASSLNAYEQYF. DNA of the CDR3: TGTGCCAGCAGCCTTAACGCCTACGAGCAGTACTTC.

In DNA, the CDR3 is TGCAGTGCCTCGACAGCATACGAGCAGTACTTC. As protein: CSASTAYEQYF. The chain uses TRBV20-1 and TRBJ2-7, with D maybe TRBD1 (5 bases). Germline assignment: CDR1 DFQATT and CDR2 SNEGSKA (reference sequence). V lost 6 bases, J lost 4 bases, and 10 bases lay in between. The CDR3 is made up of 11 amino acids.

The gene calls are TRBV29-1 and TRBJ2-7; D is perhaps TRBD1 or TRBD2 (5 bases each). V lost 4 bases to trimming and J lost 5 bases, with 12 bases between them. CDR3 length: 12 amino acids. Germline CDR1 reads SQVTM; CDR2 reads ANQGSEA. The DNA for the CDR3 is TGCAGCGTTGTATCAGGGAGCAACGAGCAGTACTTC. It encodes CSVVSGSNEQYF.

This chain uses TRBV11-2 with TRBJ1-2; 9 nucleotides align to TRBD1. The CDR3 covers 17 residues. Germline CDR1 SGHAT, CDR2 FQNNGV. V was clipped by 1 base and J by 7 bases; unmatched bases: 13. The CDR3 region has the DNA TGTGCCAGCAGCTTAGGTCCACAGGGGGCCAGAGGTGGTGGCTACACCTTC. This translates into CASSLGPQGARGGGYTF.

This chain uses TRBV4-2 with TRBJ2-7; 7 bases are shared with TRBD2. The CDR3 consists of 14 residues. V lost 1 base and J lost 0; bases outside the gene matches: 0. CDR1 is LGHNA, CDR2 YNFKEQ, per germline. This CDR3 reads CASSQGGSSYEQYF. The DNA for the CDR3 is TGTGCCAGCAGCCAAGGCGGGAGCTCCTACGAGCAGTACTTC.

CDR3 sequence: CAWSLTLDMRAFF. CDR3 bases: TGTGCCTGGAGCCTTACCTTGGACATGCGAGCTTTCTTT. The chain joins TRBV30 to TRBJ1-1; D possibly corresponds to TRBD1 (5 bases). CDR1 is GTSNPN and CDR2 is SVGIG in the germline V gene (reference sequence). The ends were cut back, 3 bases at V and 10 bases at J, with 18 bases in the middle. CDR3 length: 13 amino acids.

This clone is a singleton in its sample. CDR3 sequence (DNA): TGTGCCAGCAGTGAATATAATGTCGAGGACAGGGTGGAGACCCAGTACTTC. Encoded protein: CASSEYNVEDRVETQYF. This chain joins TRBV25-1 and TRBJ2-5, with 8 bases lining up with TRBD1. This CDR3 has 17 residues. The V gene's germline CDR1 is MGHDK and CDR2 SYGVNS. J gave up 5 bases and V 0 bases, and 11 bases lay outside the gene matches.

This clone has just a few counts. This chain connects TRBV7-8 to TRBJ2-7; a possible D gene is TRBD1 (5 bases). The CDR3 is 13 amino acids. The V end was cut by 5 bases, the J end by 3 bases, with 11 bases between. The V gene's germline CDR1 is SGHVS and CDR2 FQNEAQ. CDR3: CASSLPDNYEQYF. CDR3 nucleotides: TGTGCCAGCAGCCTCCCGGACAACTACGAGCAGTACTTC.

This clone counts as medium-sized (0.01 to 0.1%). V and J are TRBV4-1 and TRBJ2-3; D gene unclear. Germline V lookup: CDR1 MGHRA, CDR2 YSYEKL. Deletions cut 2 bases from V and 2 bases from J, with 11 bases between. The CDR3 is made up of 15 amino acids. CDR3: CASSQMGTFTDTQYF. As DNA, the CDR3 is TGCGCCAGCAGCCAAATGGGCACGTTCACAGATACGCAGTATTTT.

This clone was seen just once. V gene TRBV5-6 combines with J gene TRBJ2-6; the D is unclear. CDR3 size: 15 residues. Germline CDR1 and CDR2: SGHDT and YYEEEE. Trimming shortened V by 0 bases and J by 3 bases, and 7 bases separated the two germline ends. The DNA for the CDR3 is TGTGCCAGCAGCTTGGTGGGTTTTGGGGCCAACGTCCTGACTTTC. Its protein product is CASSLVGFGANVLTF. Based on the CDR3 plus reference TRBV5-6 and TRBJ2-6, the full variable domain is DAGVTQSPTHLIKTRGQQVTLRCSPKSGHDTVSWYQQALGQGPQFIFQYYEEEERQRGNFPDRFSGHQFPNYSSELNVNALLLGDSALYLCASSLVGFGANVLTFGAGSRLTVL.

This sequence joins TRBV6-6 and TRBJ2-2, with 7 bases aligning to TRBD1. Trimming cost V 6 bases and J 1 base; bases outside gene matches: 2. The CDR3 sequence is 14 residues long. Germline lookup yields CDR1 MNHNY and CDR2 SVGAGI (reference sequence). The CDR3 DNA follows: TGTGCCAGCAGGGACAGGCGGAACACCGGGGAGCTGTTTTTT. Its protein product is CASRDRRNTGELFF.